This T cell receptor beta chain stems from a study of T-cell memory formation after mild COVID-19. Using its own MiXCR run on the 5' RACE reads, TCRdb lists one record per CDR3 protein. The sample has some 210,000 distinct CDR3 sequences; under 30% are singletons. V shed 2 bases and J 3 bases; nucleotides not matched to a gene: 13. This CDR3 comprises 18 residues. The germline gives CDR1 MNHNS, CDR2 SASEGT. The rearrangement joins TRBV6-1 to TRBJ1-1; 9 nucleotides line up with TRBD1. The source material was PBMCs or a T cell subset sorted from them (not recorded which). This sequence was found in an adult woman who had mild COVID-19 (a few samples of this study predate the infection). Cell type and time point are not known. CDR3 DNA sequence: TGTGCCAGCAGTGAATTTGGGACAGGGACACACATGGACACTGAAGCTTTCTTT. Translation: CASSEFGTGTHMDTEAFF.